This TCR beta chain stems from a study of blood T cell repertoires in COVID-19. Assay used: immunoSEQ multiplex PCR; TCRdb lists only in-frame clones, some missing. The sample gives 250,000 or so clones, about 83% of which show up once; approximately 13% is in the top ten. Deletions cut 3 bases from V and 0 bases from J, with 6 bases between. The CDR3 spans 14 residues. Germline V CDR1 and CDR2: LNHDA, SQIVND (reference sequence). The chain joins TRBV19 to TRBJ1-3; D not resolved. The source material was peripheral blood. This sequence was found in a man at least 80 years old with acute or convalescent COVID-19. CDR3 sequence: CASSISNSGNTIYF. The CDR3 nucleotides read TGTGCCAGTAGTATTAGCAACTCTGGAAACACCATATATTTT.